A selection of T cell receptor beta chains follows, all from one sample in a study of early T cells in non-severe SARS-CoV-2 infection. TCRdb recomputed calls from the 5' RACE reads with MiXCR, one row per CDR3 protein. The table shows 65,000 to 80,000 distinct CDR3 sequences, with 13% occurring only once. The material sequenced was whole blood. The receptor set was obtained from an adult who was a healthcare worker with PCR-confirmed SARS-CoV-2 infection or an uninfected control (not recorded which). The CDR3 runs from the conserved cysteine through the conserved F or W. Each record gives: clone size, J gene, D gene, V gene, CDR3 DNA, CDR3 protein. A D gene is named only where the DNA matches it firmly. Size values are once, few and many counts, or a class for expanded clones, and some rows have none.

clone size: .; J gene: TRBJ1-5; D gene: .; V gene: TRBV10-2; CDR3 DNA: TGCGCCAGCAGTGAGTCAGGGGGAAATCAGCCCCAGCATTTT; CDR3 protein: CASSESGGNQPQHF
clone size: few; J gene: TRBJ1-2; D gene: TRBD1; V gene: TRBV6-6; CDR3 DNA: TGTGCCAGCAGCCCCGGACAGGGGGCGGGAAGAGGCTACACCTTC; CDR3 protein: CASSPGQGAGRGYTF
clone size: .; J gene: TRBJ1-3; D gene: .; V gene: TRBV20-1; CDR3 DNA: TGCAGTGCTAGGGGCAGTGGAAACACCATATATTTT; CDR3 protein: CSARGSGNTIYF
clone size: .; J gene: TRBJ1-3; D gene: TRBD1; V gene: TRBV29-1; CDR3 DNA: TGCAGCGTCCGACGGACAGGGGTTTCTGGAAACACCATATATTTT; CDR3 protein: CSVRRTGVSGNTIYF
clone size: few; J gene: TRBJ1-4; D gene: .; V gene: TRBV3-1; CDR3 DNA: TGTGCCAGCAGCCAAGAGGGGGCGCGAAATGAAAAACTGTTTTTT; CDR3 protein: CASSQEGARNEKLFF
clone size: .; J gene: TRBJ2-5; D gene: .; V gene: TRBV4-1; CDR3 DNA: TGCGCCAGCAGCCAGGGGGCATCTGAGACCCAGTACTTC; CDR3 protein: CASSQGASETQYF
clone size: few; J gene: TRBJ2-1; D gene: .; V gene: TRBV27; CDR3 DNA: TGTGCCAGCAGTTTGGACAGATTGGGCTACAATGAGCAGTTCTTC; CDR3 protein: CASSLDRLGYNEQFF
clone size: .; J gene: TRBJ2-7; D gene: .; V gene: TRBV24-1; CDR3 DNA: TGTGCCACCAGTGATTCAACACCGGGACATCGATCCTACGAGCAGTACTTC; CDR3 protein: CATSDSTPGHRSYEQYF
clone size: few; J gene: TRBJ1-6; D gene: TRBD1; V gene: TRBV30; CDR3 DNA: TGTGCCTGGAGGGGACAGGGAGGGAGTTCACCCCTCCACTTT; CDR3 protein: CAWRGQGGSSPLHF
clone size: .; J gene: TRBJ2-3; D gene: TRBD1; V gene: TRBV20-1; CDR3 DNA: TGCAGCCGATCGGACAGGGCTAGAGCAGATACGCAGTATTTT; CDR3 protein: CSRSDRARADTQYF
clone size: .; J gene: TRBJ2-1; D gene: TRBD2; V gene: TRBV18; CDR3 DNA: TGTGCCAGCTCGCCCCTAGCGGGAGTGGGCAATGAGCAGTTCTTC; CDR3 protein: CASSPLAGVGNEQFF
clone size: few; J gene: TRBJ1-6; D gene: TRBD1; V gene: TRBV6-5; CDR3 DNA: TGTGCCAGCAGTTACGGGACAGGAGGGCCCCTCCACTTT; CDR3 protein: CASSYGTGGPLHF
clone size: .; J gene: TRBJ1-2; D gene: .; V gene: TRBV29-1; CDR3 DNA: TGCAGCGTTGAAGACGGGACCTATGGCTACACCTTC; CDR3 protein: CSVEDGTYGYTF
clone size: few; J gene: TRBJ2-7; D gene: .; V gene: TRBV5-6; CDR3 DNA: TGTGCCAGCAGCTTCAGGGGTCGTACTTACGAGCAGTACTTC; CDR3 protein: CASSFRGRTYEQYF
clone size: .; J gene: TRBJ1-1; D gene: .; V gene: TRBV2; CDR3 DNA: TGTGCCAGCAGGGCTACGGGACGGAAGAACACTGAAGCTTTCTTT; CDR3 protein: CASRATGRKNTEAFF
clone size: .; J gene: TRBJ1-5; D gene: TRBD1; V gene: TRBV28; CDR3 DNA: TGTGCCAGCAGTTTACTTACACAGGGGATGGTGAATCAGCCCCAGCATTTT; CDR3 protein: CASSLLTQGMVNQPQHF